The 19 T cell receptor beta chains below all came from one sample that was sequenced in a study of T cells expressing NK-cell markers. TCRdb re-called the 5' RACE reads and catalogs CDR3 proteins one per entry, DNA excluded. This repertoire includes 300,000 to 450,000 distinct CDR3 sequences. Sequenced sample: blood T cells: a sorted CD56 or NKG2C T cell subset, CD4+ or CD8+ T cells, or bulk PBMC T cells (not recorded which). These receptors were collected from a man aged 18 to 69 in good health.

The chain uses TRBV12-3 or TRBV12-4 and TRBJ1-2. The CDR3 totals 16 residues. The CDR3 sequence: CASSLKSYGGYYGYTF.

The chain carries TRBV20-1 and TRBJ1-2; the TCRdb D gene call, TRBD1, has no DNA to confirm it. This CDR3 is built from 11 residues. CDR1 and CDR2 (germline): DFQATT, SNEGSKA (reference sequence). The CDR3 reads CSARQGARYAF.

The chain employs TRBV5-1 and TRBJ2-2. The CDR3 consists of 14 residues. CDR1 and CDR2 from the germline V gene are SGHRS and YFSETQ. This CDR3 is CASSLAVTTGELFF.

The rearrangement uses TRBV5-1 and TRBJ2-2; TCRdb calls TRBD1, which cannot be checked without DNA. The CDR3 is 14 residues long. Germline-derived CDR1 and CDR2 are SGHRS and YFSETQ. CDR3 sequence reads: CASSFGRGTGELFF.

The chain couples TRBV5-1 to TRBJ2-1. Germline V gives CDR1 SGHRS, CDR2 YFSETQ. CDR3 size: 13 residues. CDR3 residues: CASSYLSDNEQFF.

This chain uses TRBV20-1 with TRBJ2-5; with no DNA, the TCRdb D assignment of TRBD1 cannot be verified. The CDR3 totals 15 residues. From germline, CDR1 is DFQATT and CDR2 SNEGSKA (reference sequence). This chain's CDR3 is CSARESGTPQETQYF.

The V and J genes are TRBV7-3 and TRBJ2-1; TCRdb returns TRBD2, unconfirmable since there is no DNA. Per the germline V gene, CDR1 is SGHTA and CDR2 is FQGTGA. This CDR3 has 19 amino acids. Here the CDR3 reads CASSLEGLAKKSSYNEQFF.

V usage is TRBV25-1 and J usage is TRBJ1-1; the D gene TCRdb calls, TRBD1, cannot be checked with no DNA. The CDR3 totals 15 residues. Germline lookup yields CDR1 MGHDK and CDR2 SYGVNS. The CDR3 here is CASSDPGTGVTEAFF. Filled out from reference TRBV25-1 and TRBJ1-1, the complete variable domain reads EADIYQTPRYLVIGTGKKITLECSQTMGHDKMYWYQQDPGMELHLIHYSYGVNSTEKGDLSSESTVSRIRTEHFPLTLESARPSHTSQYLCASSDPGTGVTEAFFGQGTRLTVV.

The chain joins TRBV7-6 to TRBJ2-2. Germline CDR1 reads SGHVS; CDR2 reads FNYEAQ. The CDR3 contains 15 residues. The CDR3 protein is CASATATGFTGELFF.

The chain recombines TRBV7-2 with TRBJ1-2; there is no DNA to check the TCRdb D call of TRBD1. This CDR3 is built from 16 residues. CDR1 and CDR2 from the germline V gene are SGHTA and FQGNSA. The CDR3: CASSLEGQSYHYGYTF.

This CDR3 is CASSQGGSLETQYF. This chain uses TRBV14 with TRBJ2-5; the TCRdb call, TRBD2, lacks DNA for checking. CDR3 length: 14 amino acids. CDR1 is SGHDN, CDR2 FVKESK, per germline.

The CDR3 loop reads CAWKTAGNTIYF. The rearrangement uses TRBV30 and TRBJ1-3; TCRdb names TRBD1, which stays unverified in the absence of DNA. CDR3 size: 12 residues. CDR1 is GTSNPN and CDR2 is SVGIG in the germline V gene (reference sequence).

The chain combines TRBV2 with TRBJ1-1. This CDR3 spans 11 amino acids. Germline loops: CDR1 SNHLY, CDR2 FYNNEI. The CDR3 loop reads CASIMLDEAFF.

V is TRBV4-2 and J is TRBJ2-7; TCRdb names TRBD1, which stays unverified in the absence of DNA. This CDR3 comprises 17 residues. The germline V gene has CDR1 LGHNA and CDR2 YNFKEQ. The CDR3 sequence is CASSQGGAGGRDYEQYF.

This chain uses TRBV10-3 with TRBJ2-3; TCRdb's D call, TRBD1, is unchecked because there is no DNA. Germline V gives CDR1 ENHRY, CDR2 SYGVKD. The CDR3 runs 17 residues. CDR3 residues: CAISGGGDSSSTDTQYF.

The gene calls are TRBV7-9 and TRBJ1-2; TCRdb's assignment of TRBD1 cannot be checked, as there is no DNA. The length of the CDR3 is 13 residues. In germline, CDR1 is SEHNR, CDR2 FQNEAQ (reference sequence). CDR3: CASSSPDRGAYTF.

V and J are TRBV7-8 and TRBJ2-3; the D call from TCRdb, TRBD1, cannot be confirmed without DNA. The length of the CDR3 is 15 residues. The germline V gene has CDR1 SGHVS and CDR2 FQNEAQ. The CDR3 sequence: CASSLGTGATDTQYF.

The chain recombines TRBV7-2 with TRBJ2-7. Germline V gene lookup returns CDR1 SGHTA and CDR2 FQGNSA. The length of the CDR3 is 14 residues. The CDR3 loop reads CASSGSHTTYEQYF. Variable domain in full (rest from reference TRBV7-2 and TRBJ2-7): GAGVSQSPSNKVTEKGKDVELRCDPISGHTALYWYRQSLGQGLEFLIYFQGNSAPDKSGLPSDRFSAERTGGSVSTLTIQRTQQEDSAVYLCASSGSHTTYEQYFGPGTRLTVT.

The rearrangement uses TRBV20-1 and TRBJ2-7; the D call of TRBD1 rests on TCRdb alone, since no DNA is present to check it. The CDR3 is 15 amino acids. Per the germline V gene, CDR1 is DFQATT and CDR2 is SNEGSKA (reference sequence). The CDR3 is CSARVPGSSGGEQYF.